These 13 T cell receptor beta chains share one sample of origin, sequenced in a study of cytomegalovirus exposure and HLA in healthy donors. Researchers ran the PCR with 60 Vbeta and 13 Jbeta primers. Clones were sequenced by immunoSEQ multiplex PCR, and TCRdb holds only the in-frame ones, with some missing. Among roughly 150,000 clones, 65% to 70% were seen once, and the ten largest hold roughly 1.7%. Source material: PBMCs. The receptors shown here come from a human donor in good health.

This clone was observed a few times. The chain carries TRBV27 and TRBJ2-1; D ambiguous. Trimming cost V 5 bases and J 9 bases, with 14 bases left between them. The germline CDR1 and CDR2 sequences are MNHEY and SMNVEV (reference sequence). The CDR3 is 13 amino acids. The CDR3, as DNA: TGTGCCAGCAGTCCCGGCCGGCGGTTTGAGCAGTTCTTC. This codes for CASSPGRRFEQFF.

The chain joins TRBV9 to TRBJ2-1; 8 nucleotides align to TRBD1. Per germline, CDR1 SGDLS and CDR2 YYNGEE. The CDR3 is 14 amino acids. The V segment lost 4 bases and the J segment 7 bases; nucleotides outside the gene matches: 7. The CDR3 sequence: CASSQDRVRNEQFF. CDR3 coding DNA: TGTGCCAGCAGCCAGGACAGGGTAAGGAATGAGCAGTTCTTC.

Details on this clone: Additional DNA sequences in this sample encode the identical CDR3. V is TRBV29-1 and J is TRBJ2-5; D gene uncertain. The V and J ends lost 7 bases and 1 base respectively, with 10 bases between them. The CDR3 has 12 amino acids. Germline lookup yields CDR1 SQVTM and CDR2 ANQGSEA. The CDR3 nucleotides read TGCAGCGCATCGCAGGTCCAAGAGACCCAGTACTTC. It encodes CSASQVQETQYF. Full variable domain (rest looked up from reference TRBV29-1 and TRBJ2-5): SAVISQKPSRDICQRGTSLTIQCQVDSQVTMMFWYRQQPGQSLTLIATANQGSEATYESGFVIDKFPISRPNLTFSTLTVSNMSPEDSSIYLCSASQVQETQYFGPGTRLLVL.

This rearrangement joins TRBV29-1 to TRBJ2-1, with a tentative D call TRBD2 (6 bases). Germline CDR1 SQVTM, CDR2 ANQGSEA. The CDR3 is made up of 15 amino acids. V dropped 7 bases and J dropped 2 bases, with 18 bases sitting between them. As DNA, the CDR3 is TGCAGCGACCGTATAGTGGGAGGCCCCTACAATGAGCAGTTCTTC. Translating gives CSDRIVGGPYNEQFF.

CDR3 nucleotides: TGTGCCAGCAGATCAGGGACAGGGGGCGGGGAGACCCAGTACTTC. Encoded protein: CASRSGTGGGETQYF. This rearrangement joins TRBV11-2 to TRBJ2-5; 12 nucleotides align to TRBD1. J gave up 5 bases and V 6 bases, and 7 bases lay outside the gene matches. The CDR3 has 15 amino acids. From germline, CDR1 is SGHAT and CDR2 FQNNGV.

V is TRBV6-6 and J is TRBJ2-3, with TRBD2 as a possible D gene (5 bases). The CDR3 is 14 amino acids. Trimming left V 6 bases short and J 4 bases short, with 14 bases between. The V gene's germline CDR1 is MNHNY and CDR2 SVGAGI (reference sequence). The CDR3 spells CASRPRQRADTQYF. CDR3 DNA sequence: TGTGCCAGCAGACCCCGGCAGAGGGCAGATACGCAGTATTTT.

The V and J genes are TRBV5-4 and TRBJ2-7; the match to TRBD2 covers 7 bases. Germline assignment: CDR1 SGHNT and CDR2 YYREEE (reference sequence). The CDR3 is 15 amino acids. Trimming removed 4 bases from V and 1 base from J; junction bases left unmatched: 8. CDR3 sequence (DNA): TGTGCCAGCAGCCCGGCCCAGGGAGGGTCCTACGAGCAGTACTTC. It specifies CASSPAQGGSYEQYF.

The chain has TRBV9 and TRBJ2-7, with TRBD2 identical over 7 bases. CDR3 length: 15 amino acids. V dropped 3 bases and J dropped 0; count of bases not matched to a gene: 6. Germline V lookup: CDR1 SGDLS, CDR2 YYNGEE. The CDR3 is CASSALAGDSYEQYF. As DNA, the CDR3 is TGTGCCAGCAGCGCCTTGGCGGGAGACTCCTACGAGCAGTACTTC.

The rearrangement links TRBV7-2 to TRBJ2-5, with D possibly being TRBD2 (5 bases). V was trimmed by 2 bases and J by 4 bases, leaving 20 bases between them. In germline, CDR1 is SGHTA, CDR2 FQGNSA. The CDR3 is 17 residues long. The CDR3 loop is CASSLSRVARVGETQYF. CDR3 DNA: TGTGCCAGCAGCTTAAGTCGGGTGGCGCGGGTAGGAGAGACCCAGTACTTC.

This clone has only one observation. The chain carries TRBV7-6 and TRBJ2-1; tentative D call: TRBD1 (6 bases). Germline V CDR1 and CDR2: SGHVS, FNYEAQ. The CDR3 extends over 13 amino acids. V was shortened by 5 bases and J by 3 bases, with 8 bases between the two germline ends. CDR3 bases: TGTGCCAGCAGCACAGGGAACTACAATGAGCAGTTCTTC. Amino acids: CASSTGNYNEQFF.

This sequence joins TRBV28 and TRBJ2-3, with D possibly being TRBD2 (7 bases). Germline CDR1 reads MDHEN; CDR2 reads SYDVKM. The CDR3 is 13 amino acids. Deletions cut 6 bases from V and 9 bases from J, with 16 bases between. CDR3 nucleotides: TGTGCCAGCAGGGGGGGAGGGGGAGGGACGCAGTATTTT. The encoded protein is CASRGGGGGTQYF.

J is TRBJ2-1 and V is TRBV4-1, with 10 bases aligning to TRBD2. The germline V gene encodes CDR1 MGHRA and CDR2 YSYEKL. The CDR3 contains 15 residues. The J segment lost 9 bases and the V segment lost 2 bases, leaving 7 bases of the junction unmatched. CDR3 coding DNA: TGCGCCAGCAGCCAACCCGCTAGCGGGAGCATTGAGCAGTTCTTC. It is translated as CASSQPASGSIEQFF.

The CDR3 DNA follows: TGCGCCAGCAGTGAGACAGCTAGCACAGATACGCAGTATTTT. Its protein is CASSETASTDTQYF. The chain recombines TRBV10-1 with TRBJ2-3; D is uncertain. The germline V gene encodes CDR1 WNHNN and CDR2 SYGVQD (reference sequence). The germline V and J ends were trimmed by 2 bases and 0 bases, with 6 bases remaining between them. This CDR3 comprises 14 residues.